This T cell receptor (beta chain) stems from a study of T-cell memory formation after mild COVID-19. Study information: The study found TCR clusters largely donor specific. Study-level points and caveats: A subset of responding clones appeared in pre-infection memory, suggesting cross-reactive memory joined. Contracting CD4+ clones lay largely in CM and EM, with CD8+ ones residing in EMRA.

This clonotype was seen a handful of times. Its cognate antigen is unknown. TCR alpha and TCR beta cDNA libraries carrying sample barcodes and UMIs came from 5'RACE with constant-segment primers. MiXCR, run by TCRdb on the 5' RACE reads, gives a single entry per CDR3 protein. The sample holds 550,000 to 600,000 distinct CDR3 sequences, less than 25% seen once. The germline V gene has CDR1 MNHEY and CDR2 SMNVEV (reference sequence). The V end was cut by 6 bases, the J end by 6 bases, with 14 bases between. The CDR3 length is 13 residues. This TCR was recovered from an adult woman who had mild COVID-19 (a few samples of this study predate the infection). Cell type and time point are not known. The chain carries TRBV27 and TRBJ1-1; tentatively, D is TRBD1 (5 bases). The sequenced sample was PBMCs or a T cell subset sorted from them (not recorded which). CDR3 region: CASRRGSDSEAFF. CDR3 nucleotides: TGTGCCAGCAGACGGGGCTCTGACTCTGAAGCTTTCTTT.